This T cell receptor beta chain was documented in a study of blood T cell repertoires in COVID-19. Study background: Acute-phase and convalescent COVID-19 samples originated in the United States, Italy and Spain. Sample material is recorded as cDNA or gDNA derived from T cells, B-cell-depleted T cells, or PBMCs.

Source study methods: Reference gene primer amplification in the assay estimated nucleated cell counts. The protocol was immunoSEQ multiplex PCR, while the TCRdb copy is restricted to in-frame clones and leaves out a portion. V and J calls and clone size are those listed in that table; D and trimming were worked out from the DNA. The table lists 140,000 to 150,000 clones, about 83% of them singletons. This sequence was found in a man in his fifties or sixties with acute or convalescent COVID-19. Input material: peripheral blood.

The CDR3 sequence: CASSTRPGGPQHF. The CDR3, as DNA: TGTGCCAGCAGCACCCGCCCCGGCGGGCCCCAGCATTTT. The V gene is TRBV7-9, the J gene TRBJ1-5; D is unresolved. V was shortened by 5 bases and J by 9 bases, with 14 bases between the two germline ends. CDR3 size: 13 residues. Germline V gives CDR1 SEHNR, CDR2 FQNEAQ (reference sequence).